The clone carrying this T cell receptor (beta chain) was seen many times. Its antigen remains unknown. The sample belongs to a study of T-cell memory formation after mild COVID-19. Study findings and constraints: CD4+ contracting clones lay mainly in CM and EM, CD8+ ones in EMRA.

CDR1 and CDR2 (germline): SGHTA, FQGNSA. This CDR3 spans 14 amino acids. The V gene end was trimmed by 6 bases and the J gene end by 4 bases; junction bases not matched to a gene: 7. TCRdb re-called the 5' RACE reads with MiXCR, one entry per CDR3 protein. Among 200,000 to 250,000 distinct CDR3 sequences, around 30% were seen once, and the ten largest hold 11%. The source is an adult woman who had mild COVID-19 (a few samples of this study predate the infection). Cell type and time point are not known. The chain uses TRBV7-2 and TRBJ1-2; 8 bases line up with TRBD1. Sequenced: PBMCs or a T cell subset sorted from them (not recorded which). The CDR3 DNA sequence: TGTGCCAGCAGTCAACAGGGGGGTAGCTATGGCTACACCTTC. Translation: CASSQQGGSYGYTF.